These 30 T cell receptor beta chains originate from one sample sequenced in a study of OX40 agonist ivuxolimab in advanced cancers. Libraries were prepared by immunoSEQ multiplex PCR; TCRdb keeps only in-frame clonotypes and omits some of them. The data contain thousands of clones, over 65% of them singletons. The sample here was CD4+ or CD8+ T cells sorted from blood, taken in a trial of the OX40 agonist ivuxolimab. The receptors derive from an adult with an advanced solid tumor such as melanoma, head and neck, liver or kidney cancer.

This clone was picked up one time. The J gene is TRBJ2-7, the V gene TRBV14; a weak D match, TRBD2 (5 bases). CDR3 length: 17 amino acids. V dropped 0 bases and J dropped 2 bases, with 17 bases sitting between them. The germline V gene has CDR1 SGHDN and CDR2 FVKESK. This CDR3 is CASSQDLVAPLAYEQYF. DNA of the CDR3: TGTGCCAGCAGCCAAGACTTGGTAGCGCCATTAGCCTACGAGCAGTACTTC.

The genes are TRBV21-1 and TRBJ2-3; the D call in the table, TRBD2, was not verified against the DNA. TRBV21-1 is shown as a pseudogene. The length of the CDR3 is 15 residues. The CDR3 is CAPLLAGGLTDTQYF. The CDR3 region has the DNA TGTGCCCCCCTTTTGGCGGGGGGCCTGACAGATACGCAGTATTTT.

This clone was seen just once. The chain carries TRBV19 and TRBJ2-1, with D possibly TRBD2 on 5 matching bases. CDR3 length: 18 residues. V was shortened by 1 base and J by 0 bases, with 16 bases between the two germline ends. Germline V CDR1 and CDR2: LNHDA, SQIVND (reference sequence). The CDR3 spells CASSIGPEGQNSYNEQFF. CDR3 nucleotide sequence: TGTGCCAGTAGTATAGGTCCAGAGGGTCAGAACTCCTACAATGAGCAGTTCTTC.

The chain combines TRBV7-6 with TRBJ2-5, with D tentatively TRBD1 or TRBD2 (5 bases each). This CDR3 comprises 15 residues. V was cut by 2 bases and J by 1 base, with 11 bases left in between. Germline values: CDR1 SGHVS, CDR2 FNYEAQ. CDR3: CASSLWSGTQETQYF. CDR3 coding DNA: TGTGCCAGCAGCTTATGGTCGGGGACCCAAGAGACCCAGTACTTC.

The CDR3: CASSLPGGETQYF. CDR3 nucleotides: TGTGCCAGCAGCTTACCGGGGGGAGAGACCCAGTACTTC. The V and J genes are TRBV7-9 and TRBJ2-5; TRBD2 aligns across 7 bases. The V gene's germline CDR1 is SEHNR and CDR2 FQNEAQ (reference sequence). V gave up 2 bases and J gave up 4 bases; unmatched junction bases: 1. The length of the CDR3 is 13 residues.

CDR3 sequence reads: CASSHRLDYNEQFF. The CDR3 DNA sequence: TGTGCCAGCAGTCACAGACTTGACTACAATGAGCAGTTCTTC. The J gene is TRBJ2-1, the V gene TRBV6-5; D is unresolved. Germline CDR1 MNHEY, CDR2 SVGAGI. V lost 5 bases, J lost 3 bases, and 11 bases lay in between. The CDR3 has 14 amino acids.

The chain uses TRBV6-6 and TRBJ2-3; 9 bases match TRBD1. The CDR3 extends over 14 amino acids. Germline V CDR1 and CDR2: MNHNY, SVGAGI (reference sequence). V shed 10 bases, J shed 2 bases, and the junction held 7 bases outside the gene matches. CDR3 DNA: TGTGCCACTACAGGGGGCGCCTCCACAGATACGCAGTATTTT. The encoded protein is CATTGGASTDTQYF.

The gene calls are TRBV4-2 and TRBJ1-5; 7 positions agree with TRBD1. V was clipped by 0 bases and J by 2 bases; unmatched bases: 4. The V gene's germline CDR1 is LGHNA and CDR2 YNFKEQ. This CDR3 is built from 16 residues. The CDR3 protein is CASSQETGEGNQPQHF. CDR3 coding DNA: TGTGCCAGCAGCCAAGAAACAGGGGAGGGCAATCAGCCCCAGCATTTT.

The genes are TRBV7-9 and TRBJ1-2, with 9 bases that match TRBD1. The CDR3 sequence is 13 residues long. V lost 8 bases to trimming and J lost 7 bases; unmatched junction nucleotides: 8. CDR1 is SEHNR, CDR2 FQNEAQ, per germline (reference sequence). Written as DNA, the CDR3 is TGTGCCAGCCCCCCCCGGACAGGGGTTGGCTACACCTTC. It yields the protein CASPPRTGVGYTF.

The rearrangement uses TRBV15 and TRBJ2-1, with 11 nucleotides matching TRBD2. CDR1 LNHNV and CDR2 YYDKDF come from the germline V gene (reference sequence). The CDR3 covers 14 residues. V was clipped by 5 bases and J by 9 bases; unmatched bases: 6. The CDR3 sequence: CATSGRLAGLEQFF. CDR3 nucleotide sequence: TGTGCCACCAGCGGTAGACTAGCGGGGCTTGAGCAGTTCTTC.

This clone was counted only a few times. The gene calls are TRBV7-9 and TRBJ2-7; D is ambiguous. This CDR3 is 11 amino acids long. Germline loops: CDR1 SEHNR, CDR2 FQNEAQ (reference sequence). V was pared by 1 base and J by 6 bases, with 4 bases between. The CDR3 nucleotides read TGTGCCAGCAGCTTAGGGCCCGAGCAGTACTTC. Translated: CASSLGPEQYF.

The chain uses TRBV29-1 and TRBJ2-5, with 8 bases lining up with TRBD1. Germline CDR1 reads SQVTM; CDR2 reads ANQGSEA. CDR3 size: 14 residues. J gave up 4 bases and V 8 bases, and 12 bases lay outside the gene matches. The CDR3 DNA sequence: TGCAGCCCGAAGGACGGGACAGGTGGAGAGACCCAGTACTTC. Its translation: CSPKDGTGGETQYF.

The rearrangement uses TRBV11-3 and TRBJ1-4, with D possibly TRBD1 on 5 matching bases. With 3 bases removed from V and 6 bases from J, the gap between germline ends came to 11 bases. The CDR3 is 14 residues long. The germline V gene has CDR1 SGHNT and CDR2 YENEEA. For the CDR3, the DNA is TGTGCCAGCAGCTTGAGGGGCGAGGATGAAAAACTGTTTTTT. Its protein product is CASSLRGEDEKLFF.

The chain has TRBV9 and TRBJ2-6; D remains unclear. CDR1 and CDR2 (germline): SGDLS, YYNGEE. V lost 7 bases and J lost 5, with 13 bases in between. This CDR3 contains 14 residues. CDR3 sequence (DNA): TGTGCCAGCGGTAAACAAAGTCGGGCCAACGTCCTGACTTTC. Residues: CASGKQSRANVLTF.

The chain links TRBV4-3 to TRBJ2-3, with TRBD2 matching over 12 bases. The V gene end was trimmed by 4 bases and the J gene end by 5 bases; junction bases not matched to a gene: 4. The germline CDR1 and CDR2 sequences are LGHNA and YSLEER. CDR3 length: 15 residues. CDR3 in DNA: TGCGCCAGCAGCCCTAGCGGGGGGGCGGGAGATACGCAGTATTTT. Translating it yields CASSPSGGAGDTQYF.

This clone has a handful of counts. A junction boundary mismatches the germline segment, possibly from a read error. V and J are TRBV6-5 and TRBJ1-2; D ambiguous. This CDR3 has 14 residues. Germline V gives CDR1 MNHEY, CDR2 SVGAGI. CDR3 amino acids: CAISELPVNYGYTF. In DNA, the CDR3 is TGTGCCATCAGTGAGCTCCCGGTAAACTATGGCTACACCTTC.

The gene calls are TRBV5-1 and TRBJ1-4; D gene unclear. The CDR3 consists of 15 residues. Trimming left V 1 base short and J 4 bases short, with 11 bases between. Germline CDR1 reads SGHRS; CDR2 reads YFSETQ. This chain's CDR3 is CASSLSAAGNEKLFF. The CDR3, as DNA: TGCGCCAGCAGCTTGAGTGCGGCGGGTAATGAAAAACTGTTTTTT. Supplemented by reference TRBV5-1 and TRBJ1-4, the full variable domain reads KAGVTQTPRYLIKTRGQQVTLSCSPISGHRSVSWYQQTPGQGLQFLFEYFSETQRNKGNFPGRFSGRQFSNSRSEMNVSTLELGDSALYLCASSLSAAGNEKLFFGSGTQLSVL.

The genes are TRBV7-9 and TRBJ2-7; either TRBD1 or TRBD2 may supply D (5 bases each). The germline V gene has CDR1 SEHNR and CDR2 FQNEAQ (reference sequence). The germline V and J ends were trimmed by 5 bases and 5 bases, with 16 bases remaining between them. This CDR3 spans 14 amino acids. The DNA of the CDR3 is TGTGCCAGCAGCCCGCCGGTGGGGGATCACGAGCAGTACTTC. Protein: CASSPPVGDHEQYF.

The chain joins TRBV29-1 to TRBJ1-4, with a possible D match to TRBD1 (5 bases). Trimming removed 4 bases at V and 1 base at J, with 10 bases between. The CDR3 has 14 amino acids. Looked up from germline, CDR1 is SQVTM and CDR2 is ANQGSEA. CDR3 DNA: TGCAGCGTTGGTCGGGACGGAACTAATGAAAAACTGTTTTTT. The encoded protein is CSVGRDGTNEKLFF. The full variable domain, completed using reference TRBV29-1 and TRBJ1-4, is SAVISQKPSRDICQRGTSLTIQCQVDSQVTMMFWYRQQPGQSLTLIATANQGSEATYESGFVIDKFPISRPNLTFSTLTVSNMSPEDSSIYLCSVGRDGTNEKLFFGSGTQLSVL.

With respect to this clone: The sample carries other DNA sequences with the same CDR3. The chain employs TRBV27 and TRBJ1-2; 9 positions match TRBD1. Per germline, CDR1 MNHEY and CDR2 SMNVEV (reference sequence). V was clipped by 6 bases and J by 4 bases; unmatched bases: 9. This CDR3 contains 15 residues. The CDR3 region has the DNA TGTGCCAGCAGCCCACCGGGACAGGGAATCTATGGCTACACCTTC. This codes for CASSPPGQGIYGYTF.

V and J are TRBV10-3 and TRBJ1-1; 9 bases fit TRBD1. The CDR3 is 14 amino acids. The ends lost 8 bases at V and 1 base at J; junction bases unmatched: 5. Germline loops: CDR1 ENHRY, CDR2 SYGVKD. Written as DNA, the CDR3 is TGTGCCATCGGGACAGGGTGGGAGAACACTGAAGCTTTCTTT. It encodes CAIGTGWENTEAFF.

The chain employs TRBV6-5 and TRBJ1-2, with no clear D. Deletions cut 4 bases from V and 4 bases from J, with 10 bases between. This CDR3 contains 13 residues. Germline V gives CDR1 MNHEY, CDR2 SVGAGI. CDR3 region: CASSFNRVYGYTF. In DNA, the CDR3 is TGTGCCAGCAGTTTTAACCGGGTCTATGGCTACACCTTC.

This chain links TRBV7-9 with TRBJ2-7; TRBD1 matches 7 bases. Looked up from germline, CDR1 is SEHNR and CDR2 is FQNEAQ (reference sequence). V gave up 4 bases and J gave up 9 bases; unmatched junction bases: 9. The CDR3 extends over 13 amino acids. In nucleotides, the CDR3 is TGTGCCAGCAGCTCTTATGTAGACAGGGCGCAGTACTTC. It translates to CASSSYVDRAQYF.

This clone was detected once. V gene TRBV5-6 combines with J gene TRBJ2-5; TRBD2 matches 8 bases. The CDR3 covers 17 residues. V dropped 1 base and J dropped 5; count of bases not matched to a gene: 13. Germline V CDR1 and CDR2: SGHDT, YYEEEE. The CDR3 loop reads CASSLSLAGLPGETQYF. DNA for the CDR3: TGTGCCAGCAGCTTGTCGCTAGCGGGCCTACCGGGGGAGACCCAGTACTTC.

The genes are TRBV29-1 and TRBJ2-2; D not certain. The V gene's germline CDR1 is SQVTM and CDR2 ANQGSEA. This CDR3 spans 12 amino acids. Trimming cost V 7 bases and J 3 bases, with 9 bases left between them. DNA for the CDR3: TGCAGCGCTGAGGTCTACACCGGGGAGCTGTTTTTT. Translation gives CSAEVYTGELFF.

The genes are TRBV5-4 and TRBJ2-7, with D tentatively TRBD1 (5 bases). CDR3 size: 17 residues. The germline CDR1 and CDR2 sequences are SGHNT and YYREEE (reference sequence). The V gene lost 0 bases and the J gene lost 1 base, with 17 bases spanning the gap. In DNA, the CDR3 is TGTGCCAGCAGCTTGGGGGGCCTCAGGGTGAGGTCCTACGAGCAGTACTTC. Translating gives CASSLGGLRVRSYEQYF.

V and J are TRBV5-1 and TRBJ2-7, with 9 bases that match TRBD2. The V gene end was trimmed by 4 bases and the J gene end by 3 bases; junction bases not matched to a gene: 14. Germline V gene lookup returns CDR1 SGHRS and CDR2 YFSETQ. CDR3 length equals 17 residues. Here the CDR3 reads CASSKEGSGGPLYEQYF. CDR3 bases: TGCGCCAGCAGCAAGGAGGGTAGCGGGGGCCCTCTCTACGAGCAGTACTTC.

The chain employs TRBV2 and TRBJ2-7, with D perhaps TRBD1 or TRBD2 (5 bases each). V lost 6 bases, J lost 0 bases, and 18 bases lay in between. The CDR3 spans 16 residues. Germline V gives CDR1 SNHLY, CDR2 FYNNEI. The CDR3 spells CASSRGQGRSSYEQYF. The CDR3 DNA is TGTGCCAGCAGCCGCGGGCAGGGTCGTAGCTCCTACGAGCAGTACTTC. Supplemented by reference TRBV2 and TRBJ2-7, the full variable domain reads EPEVTQTPSHQVTQMGQEVILRCVPISNHLYFYWYRQILGQKVEFLVSFYNNEISEKSEIFDDQFSVERPDGSNFTLKIRSTKLEDSAMYFCASSRGQGRSSYEQYFGPGTRLTVT.

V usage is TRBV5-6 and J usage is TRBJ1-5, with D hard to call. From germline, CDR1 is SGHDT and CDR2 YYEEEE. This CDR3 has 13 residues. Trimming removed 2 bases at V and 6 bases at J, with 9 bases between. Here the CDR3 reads CASSFNLAQPQHF. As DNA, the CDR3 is TGTGCCAGCAGCTTCAATTTGGCTCAGCCCCAGCATTTT.

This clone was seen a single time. CDR3 amino acids: CASSSHPGLAGGTGELFF. The CDR3 DNA reads TGTGCCAGCAGCTCCCACCCTGGACTAGCGGGGGGGACCGGGGAGCTGTTTTTT. The chain carries TRBV13 and TRBJ2-2; 15 nucleotides line up with TRBD2. CDR1 is PRHDT, CDR2 FYEKMQ, per germline (reference sequence). This CDR3 is built from 18 residues. The junction had 8 bases not matched to a gene; V was cut back by 4 bases and J by 5 bases.